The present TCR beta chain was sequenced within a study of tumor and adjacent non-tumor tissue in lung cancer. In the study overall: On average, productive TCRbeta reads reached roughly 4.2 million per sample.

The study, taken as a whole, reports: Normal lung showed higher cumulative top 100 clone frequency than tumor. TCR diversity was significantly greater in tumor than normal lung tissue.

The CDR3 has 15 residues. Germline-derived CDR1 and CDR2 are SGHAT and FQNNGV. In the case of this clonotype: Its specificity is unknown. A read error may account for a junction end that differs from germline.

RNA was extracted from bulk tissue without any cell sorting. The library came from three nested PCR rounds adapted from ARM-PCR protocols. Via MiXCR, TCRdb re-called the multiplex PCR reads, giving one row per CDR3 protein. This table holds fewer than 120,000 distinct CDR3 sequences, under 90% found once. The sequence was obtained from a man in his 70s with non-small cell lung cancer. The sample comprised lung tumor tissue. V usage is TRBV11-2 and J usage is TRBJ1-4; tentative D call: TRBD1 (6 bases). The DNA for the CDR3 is TGCGCCAGCAGCAGAAGTGGGACAATTAATGGAAAACTGTTTTTT. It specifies CASSRSGTINGKLFF.